This T cell receptor beta chain was retrieved from a study of control samples from healthy donors and cancer patients. The germline V gene has CDR1 GTSNPN and CDR2 SVGIG (reference sequence). The length of the CDR3 is 13 residues. The junction had 3 bases not matched to a gene; V was cut back by 4 bases and J by 2 bases. This table comes from immunoSEQ multiplex PCR, and its TCRdb copy is limited to in-frame clones, with some not included. The sample shows about 140,000 clones, around nine tenths of them seen only once. The TCR was taken from a man younger than 45 in good health. The sequenced sample was blood. J is TRBJ2-3 and V is TRBV30, with TRBD2 matching 7 bases. CDR3 loop: CAWKGTITDTQYF. CDR3 in DNA: TGTGCCTGGAAAGGGACTATCACAGATACGCAGTATTTT.